This T cell receptor (beta chain) was identified in a study of cytomegalovirus exposure and HLA in healthy donors. Study overall: Drawn from HLA-typed donors, 65 million to 100 million unique TCRs were held in an early data release. Study-wide results and caveats: In vitro data verified three CMV-associated chains as specific for CMV antigens.

Germline CDR1 SQVTM, CDR2 ANQGSEA. The CDR3 totals 15 residues. The PCR made use of 60 Vbeta and 13 Jbeta primers. Produced via immunoSEQ multiplex PCR; TCRdb's table is partial and in-frame only. The sample carries roughly 150,000 clones, 82% recorded once. A word on this clone: What it recognizes is unknown. Compared with germline, one end of the junction differs, possibly owing to a read error. Distinct nucleotide sequences in the sample also encode this CDR3.

Material: PBMCs. This sequence originates from a woman aged 45-60 years in good health and CMV-seropositive. This chain uses TRBV29-1 with TRBJ2-3, with 11 bases aligning to TRBD2. In DNA form, the CDR3 reads TGCAGCGTACTAGCGGGGGTAACTAGCACGGATACGCAGTATTTT. The encoded protein is CSVLAGVTSTDTQYF.